This T cell receptor beta chain is from a study (dated by TCRdb to about 2016). Library preparation was by RT-PCR. The data were produced on an Illumina MiSeq. TCRdb reprocessing: public reads trimmed at Q25 with fastp, clones called with MiXCR, in-frame beta chains kept. Identical CDR3 protein sequences are pooled into one entry, listed with their most common genes and DNA. This sample holds about 680,000 distinct CDR3 sequences; 14% were observed only once. Of the sample, about 3.9% is held by the ten largest clones. For CDR1 and CDR2, the germline V gene lists SQVTM and ANQGSEA. After removal of 4 bases from V and 5 bases from J, the junction retains 6 bases not matched to a gene. Spanning cysteine to phenylalanine, the CDR3 consists of 13 amino acids. Only the CDR3 DNA stays, 39 bases, in frame from base 1. This clonotype was seen only a few times. This clone's antigen is unknown. Base qualities were left out, and no much larger clone turns up one base away.

The sample consisted of memory CD4+ T cells from blood. This receptor chain uses TRBV29-1 and TRBJ1-1, and 8 junctional nucleotides match TRBD1. The source is a female donor in good health, serving as a healthy control. The CDR3 region reads CSVADRGVTEAFF. The nucleotide sequence is given as TGCAGCGTTGCTGACAGGGGAGTAACTGAAGCTTTCTTT.